Here is one T cell receptor beta chain with its context. These data come from a study of T cell responses to AZD1222 COVID-19 vaccine. Sequencing used immunoSEQ multiplex PCR; TCRdb keeps in-frame clones, though not all of them. The data contain about 110,000 clones, 92% of them singletons. The germline gives CDR1 SGHTA, CDR2 FQGNSA. The J segment lost 4 bases and the V segment lost 3 bases, leaving 7 bases of the junction unmatched. The CDR3 contains 15 residues. The clonotype was recovered from an adult who received the AZD1222 COVID-19 vaccine. The chain is built from TRBV7-2 and TRBJ1-2; the match to TRBD1 covers 8 bases. Sequenced here: peripheral blood, sampled 28 days after the second AZD1222 dose. The CDR3 loop reads CASSFFPDRAYGYTF. In DNA form, the CDR3 reads TGTGCCAGCAGCTTCTTCCCGGACAGGGCCTATGGCTACACCTTC.